The 28 T cell receptor beta chains given below trace back to one sample, sequenced in a study of vaccination effects on CD4 cells after COVID-19. Prior to sequencing, the ViraFEST assay stimulated PBMC with viral peptide pools, which expanded the antigen-specific CD4+ T cells. Following culture for approximately ten days, CD4+ T cells were isolated. Sequenced by immunoSEQ multiplex PCR; TCRdb stores in-frame clones only, minus some. Of about 79,000 clones in the sample, 60% to 80% are singletons; the top ten hold around 1.5%. No antigen has been identified for these receptors. Sequenced material: CD4+ T cells from PBMCs cultured with HCoV-229E spike peptides, taken before COVID-19 vaccination. The origin of the receptors is a human donor who received a COVID-19 vaccine.

This chain links TRBV7-3 with TRBJ2-3; 10 nucleotides match TRBD1. CDR3 length: 16 amino acids. The V gene's germline CDR1 is SGHTA and CDR2 FQGTGA. The junction had 10 bases not matched to a gene; V was cut back by 5 bases and J by 5 bases. DNA for the CDR3: TGTGCCAGCAGCGATTCGGGACAGGGGTCGAGAGATACGCAGTATTTT. It encodes CASSDSGQGSRDTQYF. Using reference TRBV7-3 and TRBJ2-3 for the parts outside the CDR3, the full variable domain is GAGVSQTPSNKVTEKGKYVELRCDPISGHTALYWYRQSLGQGPEFLIYFQGTGAADDSGLPNDRFFAVRPEGSVSTLKIQRTERGDSAVYLCASSDSGQGSRDTQYFGPGTRLTVL.

This clone turned up a few times. The gene calls are TRBV5-6 and TRBJ1-3, with a weak D call TRBD1 (5 bases). The germline V and J ends were trimmed by 0 bases and 2 bases, with 12 bases remaining between them. Per germline, CDR1 SGHDT and CDR2 YYEEEE. This CDR3 spans 16 amino acids. CDR3 in amino acids: CASSLEIREAGNTIYF. The CDR3 DNA follows: TGTGCCAGCAGCTTGGAAATCAGGGAGGCTGGAAACACCATATATTTT.

This clone was counted a few times. The J gene is TRBJ1-3, the V gene TRBV5-4; D not resolved. V was trimmed by 0 bases and J by 6 bases, leaving 10 bases between them. CDR1 SGHNT and CDR2 YYREEE come from the germline V gene (reference sequence). The CDR3 runs 14 residues. This chain's CDR3 is CASSLASLENTIYF. CDR3 DNA sequence: TGTGCCAGCAGCTTGGCATCGCTGGAAAACACCATATATTTT.

This chain links TRBV19 with TRBJ2-6; D remains unclear. Trimming took 11 bases from V and 1 from J, leaving 0 bases between them. Germline lookup yields CDR1 LNHDA and CDR2 SQIVND (reference sequence). This CDR3 region has 10 residues. The chain's CDR3 is CASGANVLTF. The CDR3 DNA sequence: TGTGCCTCTGGGGCCAACGTCCTGACTTTC.

This clone appeared once. The rearrangement links TRBV14 to TRBJ1-2, with 9 bases fitting TRBD1. The CDR3 extends over 14 amino acids. Germline V gene lookup returns CDR1 SGHDN and CDR2 FVKESK. Trimming took 4 bases from V and 5 from J; bases not matched to a gene: 5. CDR3 bases: TGTGCCAGCAGCCTCGGGACAGGGAGGTATGGCTACACCTTC. Protein sequence: CASSLGTGRYGYTF.

The chain uses TRBV7-9 and TRBJ1-2, with TRBD1 identical over 10 bases. The germline gives CDR1 SEHNR, CDR2 FQNEAQ (reference sequence). The junction had 10 bases not matched to a gene; V was cut back by 2 bases and J by 7 bases. The CDR3 covers 16 residues. The CDR3 DNA reads as TGTGCCAGCAGCTTAAAGGGACAGGGGACTCTCGCTGGCTACACCTTC. It yields the protein CASSLKGQGTLAGYTF.

This clone is a singleton in its sample. V usage is TRBV10-3 and J usage is TRBJ1-3, with a possible D match to TRBD1 (5 bases). This CDR3 has 18 amino acids. V was clipped by 2 bases and J by 0 bases, with 17 bases between them. CDR1 and CDR2 (germline): ENHRY, SYGVKD. The chain's CDR3 is CAISENKGTASSGNTIYF. The CDR3 coding sequence is TGTGCCATCAGTGAGAATAAAGGGACGGCGAGCTCTGGAAACACCATATATTTT.

The chain recombines TRBV7-9 with TRBJ2-7, with no clear D. The V end was cut by 1 base, the J end by 6 bases, with 10 bases between. Germline CDR1 is SEHNR and CDR2 is FQNEAQ (reference sequence). The CDR3 totals 13 residues. The CDR3 loop reads CASSLGGSGEQYV. CDR3 coding DNA: TGTGCCAGCAGCTTAGGGGGATCTGGCGAGCAGTACGTC.

The gene calls are TRBV5-1 and TRBJ2-2; TRBD2 is a possible D gene (6 bases). This CDR3 region has 14 residues. Trimming took 7 bases from V and 3 from J, leaving 13 bases between them. Per the germline V gene, CDR1 is SGHRS and CDR2 is YFSETQ. This CDR3 is CASAAGSYTGELFF. In DNA, the CDR3 is TGCGCCAGCGCCGCGGGGTCGTACACCGGGGAGCTGTTTTTT.

V usage is TRBV28 and J usage is TRBJ1-1; the D gene is possibly TRBD1 (6 bases). The CDR3 has 12 amino acids. The V end lost 7 bases, the J end lost 8 bases, and 14 bases lay between the germline ends. Germline lookup yields CDR1 MDHEN and CDR2 SYDVKM. CDR3 sequence reads: CASTWAGTEAFF. CDR3 in DNA: TGTGCCAGCACCTGGGCGGGGACAGAAGCTTTCTTT.

As to this clone: Other DNA sequences within the sample encode an identical CDR3. The CDR3 coding sequence is TGTGCCAGCAGCGTAGGGGGGGACAGCTACAATGAGCAGTTCTTC. It codes for CASSVGGDSYNEQFF. The chain joins TRBV9 to TRBJ2-1; weak D call: TRBD1 (7 bases). The CDR3 sequence is 15 residues long. Trimming removed 0 bases from V and 3 bases from J, with 10 bases in between. From germline, CDR1 is SGDLS and CDR2 YYNGEE.

This chain uses TRBV7-3 with TRBJ1-1; TRBD1 agrees at 12 bases. V lost 6 bases, J lost 4 bases, and 3 bases stayed unmatched. This CDR3 has 14 amino acids. The germline gives CDR1 SGHTA, CDR2 FQGTGA. The DNA for the CDR3 is TGTGCCAGCAGACTGGGACAGGGGGCCACTGAAGCTTTCTTT. Residues: CASRLGQGATEAFF.

The chain combines TRBV7-8 with TRBJ2-2; 14 nucleotides align to TRBD2. The CDR3 is 16 residues long. J lost 7 bases, V lost 6 bases, and 7 bases had no gene match. Germline V gene data show CDR1 as SGHVS and CDR2 as FQNEAQ. CDR3 sequence (DNA): TGTGCCAGCAGACCGACTAGCGGGGGGGCGAGCGGGGAGCTGTTTTTT. It specifies CASRPTSGGASGELFF.

CDR3 residues: CASSQATGYGNTIYF. The CDR3 region has the DNA TGTGCCAGCAGCCAAGCGACAGGATATGGAAACACCATATATTTT. V and J are TRBV5-4 and TRBJ1-3; tentative D call: TRBD1 (6 bases). V was pared by 4 bases and J by 3 bases, with 14 bases between. Germline V CDR1 and CDR2: SGHNT, YYREEE (reference sequence). The CDR3 is 15 amino acids.

The CDR3 protein is CASSLGPPHETQYF. CDR3 sequence (DNA): TGTGCCAGCAGCTTGGGGCCACCCCATGAGACCCAGTACTTC. V gene TRBV5-6 combines with J gene TRBJ2-5; D remains unclear. The CDR3 consists of 14 residues. Germline V gene sequence: CDR1 SGHDT, CDR2 YYEEEE. The V end lost 0 bases, the J end lost 5 bases, and 11 bases lay between the germline ends. The entire variable domain, with the rest obtained from reference TRBV5-6 and TRBJ2-5, is as follows: DAGVTQSPTHLIKTRGQQVTLRCSPKSGHDTVSWYQQALGQGPQFIFQYYEEEERQRGNFPDRFSGHQFPNYSSELNVNALLLGDSALYLCASSLGPPHETQYFGPGTRLLVL.

The gene calls are TRBV3-1 (or the pseudogene TRBV3-2) and TRBJ2-1; a weak D match, TRBD2 (5 bases). The V gene's germline CDR1 is LGHDT and CDR2 YNNKEL (reference sequence). Trimming cost V 4 bases and J 5 bases, with 15 bases left between them. The CDR3 has 15 residues. Written as DNA, the CDR3 is TGTGCCAGCAGCCTTACTTTAACTAGAGACAATGAGCAGTTCTTC. Its translation is CASSLTLTRDNEQFF.

V gene TRBV24-1 combines with J gene TRBJ2-3; D not certain. The CDR3 has 12 residues. Per germline, CDR1 KGHDR and CDR2 SFDVKD. V gave up 1 base and J gave up 6 bases, with 4 bases separating them. CDR3 nucleotide sequence: TGTGCCACCAGTGATTTCAGGGATACGCAGTATTTT. This translates into CATSDFRDTQYF.

This clone showed up just a few times. This chain connects TRBV12-3 or TRBV12-4 to TRBJ1-1; D remains unclear. V was clipped by 4 bases and J by 3 bases, with 6 bases between them. This CDR3 spans 12 amino acids. CDR3 protein: CASSSGYTEAFF. The CDR3 DNA follows: TGTGCCAGCAGTTCGGGTTACACTGAAGCTTTCTTT.

The chain combines TRBV19 with TRBJ2-3, with TRBD2 identical over 7 bases. Germline loops: CDR1 LNHDA, CDR2 SQIVND (reference sequence). V shed 3 bases, J shed 1 base, and the junction held 7 bases outside the gene matches. The CDR3 has 16 amino acids. DNA for the CDR3: TGTGCCAGTAGTATGCATGGGAGGGACGGCACAGATACGCAGTATTTT. As protein: CASSMHGRDGTDTQYF.

This clone was detected only a few times. CDR3 residues: CAWSSRPDNEQFF. DNA for the CDR3: TGTGCCTGGAGTTCCCGACCAGACAATGAGCAGTTCTTC. This rearrangement joins TRBV30 to TRBJ2-1; D is uncertain. CDR3 size: 13 residues. Germline V gene sequence: CDR1 GTSNPN, CDR2 SVGIG (reference sequence). V lost 2 bases and J lost 5, with 10 bases in between.

The chain couples TRBV19 to TRBJ1-1; D gene uncertain. The V end was cut by 10 bases, the J end by 0 bases, with 27 bases between. Germline CDR1 LNHDA, CDR2 SQIVND (reference sequence). CDR3 length equals 18 residues. This CDR3 is CATRPPDATRHMNTEAFF. The DNA of the CDR3 is TGTGCCACCCGTCCCCCAGACGCTACCCGTCATATGAACACTGAAGCTTTCTTT.

The V call is TRBV25-1, the J call TRBJ1-6; D is possibly TRBD1 (5 bases). Per germline, CDR1 MGHDK and CDR2 SYGVNS. Trimming cost V 1 base and J 7 bases, with 8 bases left between them. The CDR3 sequence is 14 residues long. The CDR3 nucleotides are TGTGCCAGCAGTGAATTGAGGGGCAATTCACCCCTCCACTTT. Protein: CASSELRGNSPLHF. Full variable domain (rest looked up from reference TRBV25-1 and TRBJ1-6): EADIYQTPRYLVIGTGKKITLECSQTMGHDKMYWYQQDPGMELHLIHYSYGVNSTEKGDLSSESTVSRIRTEHFPLTLESARPSHTSQYLCASSELRGNSPLHFGNGTRLTVT.

The chain employs TRBV5-1 and TRBJ1-2, with D perhaps matching TRBD1 (5 bases). This CDR3 spans 17 amino acids. Trimming cost V 4 bases and J 2 bases, with 21 bases left between them. CDR1 is SGHRS, CDR2 YFSETQ, per germline. CDR3 DNA: TGCGCCAGCAGCCCCGAGGGAAGGGGTGTACTAAACTATGGCTACACCTTC. Translating it yields CASSPEGRGVLNYGYTF.

The chain has TRBV28 and TRBJ2-5; D unclear. Between the trimmed V and J ends, which lost 5 bases and 1 base, there was a span of 17 bases. The CDR3 runs to 16 residues. In germline, CDR1 is MDHEN, CDR2 SYDVKM. The CDR3 loop reads CASSLVQKPIQETQYF. The CDR3 nucleotides read TGTGCCAGCAGTCTCGTGCAAAAGCCAATCCAAGAGACCCAGTACTTC. Using reference TRBV28 and TRBJ2-5 for the parts outside the CDR3, the full variable domain is DVKVTQSSRYLVKRTGEKVFLECVQDMDHENMFWYRQDPGLGLRLIYFSYDVKMKEKGDIPEGYSVSREKKERFSLILESASTNQTSMYLCASSLVQKPIQETQYFGPGTRLLVL.

The chain carries TRBV9 and TRBJ2-2, with D tentatively TRBD1 or TRBD2 (5 bases each). Between the trimmed V and J ends, which lost 0 bases and 6 bases, there was a span of 12 bases. Germline CDR1 reads SGDLS; CDR2 reads YYNGEE. This CDR3 is 15 amino acids long. CDR3 region: CASSVGTGTSGELFF. For the CDR3, the DNA is TGTGCCAGCAGCGTAGGAACGGGGACGTCCGGGGAGCTGTTTTTT.

The CDR3 DNA is TGCGCCAGCAGCTTCGGGGGGCGTCTTTACAATGAGCAGTTCTTC. This encodes CASSFGGRLYNEQFF. This chain joins TRBV5-1 and TRBJ2-1; tentative D call: TRBD2 (7 bases). This CDR3 is built from 15 residues. V lost 2 bases to trimming and J lost 4 bases, with 13 bases between them. Germline CDR1 and CDR2: SGHRS and YFSETQ.

The chain couples TRBV4-1 to TRBJ2-3; D is perhaps TRBD2 (5 bases). With 1 base removed from V and 2 bases from J, the gap between germline ends came to 13 bases. The CDR3 is 16 amino acids. Germline CDR1 MGHRA, CDR2 YSYEKL. The CDR3 region has the DNA TGCGCCAGCAGCCAAGTGGCGGGCGGCTCCACAGATACGCAGTATTTT. It codes for CASSQVAGGSTDTQYF.

V and J are TRBV6-2 or TRBV6-3 and TRBJ1-2; no firm D call. This CDR3 region has 13 residues. Germline CDR1 reads MNHEY; CDR2 reads SVGEGT. V was shortened by 5 bases and J by 5 bases, with 12 bases between the two germline ends. The chain's CDR3 is CASSNGPLYGYTF. CDR3 DNA sequence: TGTGCCAGCAGTAACGGGCCGTTATATGGCTACACCTTC.